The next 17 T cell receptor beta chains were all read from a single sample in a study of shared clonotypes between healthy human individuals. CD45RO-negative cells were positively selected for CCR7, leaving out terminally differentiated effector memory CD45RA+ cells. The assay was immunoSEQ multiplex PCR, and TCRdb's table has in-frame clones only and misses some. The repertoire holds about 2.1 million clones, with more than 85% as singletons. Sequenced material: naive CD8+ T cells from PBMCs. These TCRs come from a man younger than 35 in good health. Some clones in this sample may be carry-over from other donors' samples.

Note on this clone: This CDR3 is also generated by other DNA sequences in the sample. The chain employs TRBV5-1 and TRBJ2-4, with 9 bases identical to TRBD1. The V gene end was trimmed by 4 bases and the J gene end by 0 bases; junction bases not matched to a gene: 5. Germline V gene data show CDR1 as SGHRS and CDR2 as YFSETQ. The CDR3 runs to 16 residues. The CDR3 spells CASSPGTGLAKNIQYF. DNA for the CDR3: TGCGCCAGCAGCCCTGGGACAGGGTTAGCCAAAAACATTCAGTACTTC.

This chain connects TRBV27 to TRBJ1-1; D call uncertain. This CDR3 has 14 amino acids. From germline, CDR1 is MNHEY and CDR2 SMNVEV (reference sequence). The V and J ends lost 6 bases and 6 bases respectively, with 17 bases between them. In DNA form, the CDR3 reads TGTGCCAGCAGACTCGCCCCACACACCCCTGAAGCTTTCTTT. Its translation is CASRLAPHTPEAFF.

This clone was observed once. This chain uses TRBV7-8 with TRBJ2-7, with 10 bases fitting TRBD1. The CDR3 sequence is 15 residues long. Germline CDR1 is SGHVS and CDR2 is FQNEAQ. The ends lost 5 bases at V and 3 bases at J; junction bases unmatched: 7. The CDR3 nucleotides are TGTGCCAGCAGCCCAATGACAGGGGGCGGCTACGAGCAGTACTTC. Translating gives CASSPMTGGGYEQYF.

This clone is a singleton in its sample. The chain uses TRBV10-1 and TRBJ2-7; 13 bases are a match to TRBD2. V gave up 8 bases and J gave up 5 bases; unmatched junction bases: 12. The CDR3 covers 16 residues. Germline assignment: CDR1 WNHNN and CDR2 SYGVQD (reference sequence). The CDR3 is CASPPETSGRTHEQYF. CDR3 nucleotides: TGCGCCAGCCCTCCGGAGACTAGCGGGAGGACCCACGAGCAGTACTTC.

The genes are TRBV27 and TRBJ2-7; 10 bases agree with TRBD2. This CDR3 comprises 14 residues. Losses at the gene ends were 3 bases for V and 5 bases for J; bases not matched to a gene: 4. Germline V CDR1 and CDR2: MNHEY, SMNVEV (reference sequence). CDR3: CASSLTSGLNEQYF. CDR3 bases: TGTGCCAGCAGTTTGACTAGCGGGCTAAACGAGCAGTACTTC.

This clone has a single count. The CDR3, as DNA: TGTGCCAGCAGCCGCCCCCGGGACGCAGTCGCCTACGAGCAGTACTTC. Its translation: CASSRPRDAVAYEQYF. The rearrangement joins TRBV7-2 to TRBJ2-7, with D possibly being TRBD1 or TRBD2 (5 bases each). The CDR3 sequence is 16 residues long. Germline CDR1 reads SGHTA; CDR2 reads FQGNSA. The germline V and J ends were trimmed by 5 bases and 2 bases, with 19 bases remaining between them.

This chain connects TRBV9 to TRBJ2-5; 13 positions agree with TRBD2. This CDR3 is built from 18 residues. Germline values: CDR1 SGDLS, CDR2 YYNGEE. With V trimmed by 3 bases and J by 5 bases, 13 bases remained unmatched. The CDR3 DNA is TGTGCCAGCAGCGATTTACTAGCGGGAGGGCCGTTCTCGGAGACCCAGTACTTC. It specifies CASSDLLAGGPFSETQYF. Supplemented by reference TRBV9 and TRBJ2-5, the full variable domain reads DSGVTQTPKHLITATGQRVTLRCSPRSGDLSVYWYQQSLDQGLQFLIQYYNGEERAKGNILERFSAQQFPDLHSELNLSSLELGDSALYFCASSDLLAGGPFSETQYFGPGTRLLVL.

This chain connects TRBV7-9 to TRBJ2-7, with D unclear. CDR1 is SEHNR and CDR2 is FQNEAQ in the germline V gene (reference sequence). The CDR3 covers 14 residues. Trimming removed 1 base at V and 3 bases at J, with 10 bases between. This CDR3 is CASSLVGKSYEQYF. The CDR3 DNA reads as TGTGCCAGCAGCTTAGTGGGCAAAAGCTACGAGCAGTACTTC.

CDR3 nucleotide sequence: TGTGCCAGCAAAGAGATAGCGGAGATCTACAATGAGCAGTTCTTC. The encoded protein is CASKEIAEIYNEQFF. This sequence joins TRBV27 and TRBJ2-1; possible D gene TRBD2, 6 bases. From germline, CDR1 is MNHEY and CDR2 SMNVEV (reference sequence). The length of the CDR3 is 15 residues. Deletions cut 7 bases from V and 3 bases from J, with 16 bases between.

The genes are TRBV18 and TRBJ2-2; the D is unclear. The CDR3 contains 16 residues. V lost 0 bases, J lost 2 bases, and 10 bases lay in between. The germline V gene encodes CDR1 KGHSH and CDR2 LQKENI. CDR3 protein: CASSPPAIRNTGELFF. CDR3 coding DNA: TGTGCCAGCTCACCACCTGCTATCAGAAACACCGGGGAGCTGTTTTTT.

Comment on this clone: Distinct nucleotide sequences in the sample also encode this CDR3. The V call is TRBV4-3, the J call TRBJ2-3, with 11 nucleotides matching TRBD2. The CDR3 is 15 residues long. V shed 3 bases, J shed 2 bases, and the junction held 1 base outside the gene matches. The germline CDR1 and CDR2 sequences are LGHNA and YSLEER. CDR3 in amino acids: CASSQTSGITDTQYF. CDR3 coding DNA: TGCGCCAGCAGCCAGACTAGCGGGATCACAGATACGCAGTATTTT.

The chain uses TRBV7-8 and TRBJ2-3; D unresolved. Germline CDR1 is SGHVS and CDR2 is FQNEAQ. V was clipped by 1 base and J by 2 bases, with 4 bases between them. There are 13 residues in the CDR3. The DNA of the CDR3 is TGTGCCAGCAGCTTAGAGCACACAGATACGCAGTATTTT. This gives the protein CASSLEHTDTQYF.

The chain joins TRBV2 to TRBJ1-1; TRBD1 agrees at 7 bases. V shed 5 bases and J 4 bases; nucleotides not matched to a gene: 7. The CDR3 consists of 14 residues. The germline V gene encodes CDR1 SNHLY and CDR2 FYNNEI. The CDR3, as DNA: TGTGCCAGCAGTCCCGACAGGGTCGGCACTGAAGCTTTCTTT. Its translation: CASSPDRVGTEAFF. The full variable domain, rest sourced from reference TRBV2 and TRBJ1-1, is EPEVTQTPSHQVTQMGQEVILRCVPISNHLYFYWYRQILGQKVEFLVSFYNNEISEKSEIFDDQFSVERPDGSNFTLKIRSTKLEDSAMYFCASSPDRVGTEAFFGQGTRLTVV.

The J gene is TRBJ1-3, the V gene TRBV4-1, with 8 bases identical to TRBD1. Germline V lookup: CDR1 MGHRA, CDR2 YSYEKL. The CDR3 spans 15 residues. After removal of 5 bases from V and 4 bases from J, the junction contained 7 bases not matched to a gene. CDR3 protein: CASSTATGVGNTIYF. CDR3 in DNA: TGCGCCAGCAGCACCGCGACAGGGGTGGGAAACACCATATATTTT.

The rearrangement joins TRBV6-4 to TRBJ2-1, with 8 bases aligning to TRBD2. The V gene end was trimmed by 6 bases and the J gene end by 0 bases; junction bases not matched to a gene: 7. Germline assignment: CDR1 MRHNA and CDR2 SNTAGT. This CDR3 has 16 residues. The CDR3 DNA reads TGTGCCAGCAGCCCAGCGGGAGCCTTCTCCTACAATGAGCAGTTCTTC. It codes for CASSPAGAFSYNEQFF.

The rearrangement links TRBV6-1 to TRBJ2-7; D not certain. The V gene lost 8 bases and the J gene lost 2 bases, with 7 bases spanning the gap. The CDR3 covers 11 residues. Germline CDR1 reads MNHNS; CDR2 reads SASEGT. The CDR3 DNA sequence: TGTGCCAGCGTTGACCCCTACGAGCAGTACTTC. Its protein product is CASVDPYEQYF.

The CDR3 DNA reads TGCGCCAGCAGCCAAGAGGGTCCCAGTGGGACAGATACGCAGTATTTT. Translation gives CASSQEGPSGTDTQYF. The chain employs TRBV4-1 and TRBJ2-3, with D uncertain. Germline V lookup: CDR1 MGHRA, CDR2 YSYEKL. There are 16 residues in the CDR3. Trimming shortened V by 0 bases and J by 3 bases, and 13 bases separated the two germline ends.